The 14 T cell receptor beta chains reported below all come from one sample, sequenced in a study of blood T cell repertoires in COVID-19. Assay: immunoSEQ multiplex PCR; the TCRdb copy retains only in-frame clones and omits some. Altogether approximately 190,000 clones are present, 70% to 90% being singletons, with the ten largest covering roughly 21%. The sequenced sample was peripheral blood. Receptor source: a man in his sixties with active or convalescent COVID-19.

The chain combines TRBV15 with TRBJ1-3; unclear D gene. Germline CDR1 reads LNHNV; CDR2 reads YYDKDF (reference sequence). The CDR3 has 14 residues. V lost 9 bases and J 2 bases, leaving 14 bases between the germline ends. In nucleotides, the CDR3 is TGTGCCACGGAGGGAGGTAACACTGGAAACACCATATATTTT. Translation gives CATEGGNTGNTIYF.

In this sample, this clone turned up once. V gene TRBV6-5 combines with J gene TRBJ2-2, with D possibly matching TRBD1 (5 bases). Germline-derived CDR1 and CDR2 are MNHEY and SVGAGI. The CDR3 is made up of 16 amino acids. Between the trimmed V and J ends, which lost 2 bases and 0 bases, there was a span of 10 bases. CDR3: CASSYRQSANTGELFF. In nucleotides, the CDR3 is TGTGCCAGCAGTTACCGACAGTCCGCGAACACCGGGGAGCTGTTTTTT.

J is TRBJ2-1 and V is TRBV5-4; a possible D gene is TRBD2 (5 bases). Germline CDR1 and CDR2: SGHNT and YYREEE (reference sequence). Between the trimmed V and J ends, which lost 3 bases and 5 bases, there was a span of 15 bases. The CDR3 loop spans 15 amino acids. This CDR3 reads CASSSRGVPDNEQFF. As DNA, the CDR3 is TGTGCCAGCAGCTCCCGGGGTGTCCCCGACAATGAGCAGTTCTTC.

A single count supports this clone. This chain connects TRBV9 to TRBJ1-6, with D perhaps TRBD1 (6 bases). Germline V gene sequence: CDR1 SGDLS, CDR2 YYNGEE. This CDR3 has 17 residues. V dropped 0 bases and J dropped 3 bases, with 13 bases sitting between them. CDR3 residues: CASSVGPGVGYNSPLHF. The DNA for the CDR3 is TGTGCCAGCAGCGTAGGACCAGGGGTCGGCTATAATTCACCCCTCCACTTT. The complete variable domain, with remaining parts taken from reference TRBV9 and TRBJ1-6, reads DSGVTQTPKHLITATGQRVTLRCSPRSGDLSVYWYQQSLDQGLQFLIQYYNGEERAKGNILERFSAQQFPDLHSELNLSSLELGDSALYFCASSVGPGVGYNSPLHFGNGTRLTVT.

The table lists this clone with a few counts. The chain links TRBV6-5 to TRBJ2-1; 7 positions agree with TRBD2. The ends lost 8 bases at V and 7 bases at J; junction bases unmatched: 8. Germline assignment: CDR1 MNHEY and CDR2 SVGAGI. CDR3 length: 13 residues. The CDR3 spells CASSGGSMNEQFF. DNA of the CDR3: TGTGCCAGCTCCGGGGGGAGTATGAATGAGCAGTTCTTC.

The rearrangement links TRBV6-5 to TRBJ2-1; 8 bases line up with TRBD2. The CDR3 consists of 15 residues. Germline lookup yields CDR1 MNHEY and CDR2 SVGAGI. The V and J ends lost 4 bases and 8 bases, in that order; junction bases with no gene match: 10. The CDR3: CASSSSGGPTYEQFF. In nucleotides, the CDR3 is TGTGCCAGCAGTTCGTCGGGGGGGCCTACCTATGAGCAGTTCTTC.

This sequence joins TRBV6-5 and TRBJ1-4, with a tentative D call TRBD1 (6 bases). The CDR3 has 15 amino acids. Germline V gene sequence: CDR1 MNHEY, CDR2 SVGAGI. Trimming pared 5 bases from V and 0 bases from J, leaving 10 bases between. CDR3 region: CASSNRQATNEKLFF. The CDR3 DNA is TGTGCCAGCAGTAATAGACAGGCAACTAATGAAAAACTGTTTTTT.

The rearrangement joins TRBV2 to TRBJ2-7; 9 nucleotides agree with TRBD1. The CDR3 sequence is 14 residues long. The germline V gene has CDR1 SNHLY and CDR2 FYNNEI. V was clipped by 7 bases and J by 2 bases; unmatched bases: 6. CDR3 sequence: CASTFTGGAYEQYF. Here the CDR3 DNA reads TGTGCCAGCACCTTCACAGGGGGCGCCTACGAGCAGTACTTC.

The chain's CDR3 is CASSYRASTDTQYF. DNA of the CDR3: TGTGCCAGCAGCTACCGAGCTAGCACAGATACGCAGTATTTT. This chain joins TRBV5-4 and TRBJ2-3; unclear D gene. Germline loops: CDR1 SGHNT, CDR2 YYREEE (reference sequence). This CDR3 has 14 amino acids. Trimming cost V 3 bases and J 0 bases, with 8 bases left between them.

This sequence joins TRBV6-5 and TRBJ1-6; D is undetermined. Deletions cut 6 bases from V and 10 bases from J, with 19 bases between. The CDR3 is 15 amino acids. Germline V CDR1 and CDR2: MNHEY, SVGAGI. The CDR3 DNA is TGTGCCAGCAGCCTCCAAGAGGGCATAGGATCACCCCTCCACTTT. Its protein is CASSLQEGIGSPLHF.

The rearrangement joins TRBV2 to TRBJ2-3; no firm D call. In germline, CDR1 is SNHLY, CDR2 FYNNEI. There are 15 residues in the CDR3. V lost 4 bases and J 2 bases, leaving 13 bases between the germline ends. DNA for the CDR3: TGTGCCAGCAGTGTCGATTATGGGCCCACAGATACGCAGTATTTT. Translated: CASSVDYGPTDTQYF.

The chain employs TRBV5-1 and TRBJ2-5, with TRBD2 matching over 14 bases. The CDR3 sequence is 18 residues long. J lost 0 bases, V lost 3 bases, and 7 bases had no gene match. Germline CDR1 is SGHRS and CDR2 is YFSETQ. CDR3 bases: TGCGCCAGCAGCTCGGGGACTAGCGGGGGCAACTACCAAGAGACCCAGTACTTC. It encodes CASSSGTSGGNYQETQYF.

The CDR3 loop reads CASRNPGQGEELFF. The DNA of the CDR3 is TGTGCCAGCCGAAACCCGGGACAGGGTGAGGAGCTGTTTTTT. This chain links TRBV19 with TRBJ2-2; 9 bases map to TRBD1. The CDR3 spans 14 residues. Losses at the gene ends were 9 bases for V and 10 bases for J; bases not matched to a gene: 12. Germline V lookup: CDR1 LNHDA, CDR2 SQIVND (reference sequence).

V and J are TRBV7-9 and TRBJ1-2; D is uncertain. The germline gives CDR1 SEHNR, CDR2 FQNEAQ (reference sequence). With 1 base removed from V and 6 bases from J, the gap between germline ends came to 12 bases. The CDR3 runs to 14 residues. CDR3 nucleotides: TGTGCCAGCAGCTTAGAATTAGGAGGGAATGGCTACACCTTC. Translation gives CASSLELGGNGYTF.